This T cell receptor (beta chain) comes out of a study of radiotherapy plus CTLA-4 blockade in lung cancer. Study-wide context: Objective responses occurred in roughly a sixth of patients; around 30% had disease control.

Chemo-refractory metastatic non-small-cell lung cancer patients underwent focal radiation alongside CTLA-4 blockade with ipilimumab. Germline values: CDR1 MNHNS, CDR2 SASEGT. V shed 2 bases and J 0 bases; nucleotides not matched to a gene: 4. The CDR3 runs to 16 residues. This table comes from immunoSEQ multiplex PCR, and its TCRdb copy is limited to in-frame clones, with some not included. This table has 25,000 to 40,000 clones, under 85% appearing once. About this clone: Its antigen is currently unknown.

Study outcomes and limitations: Strongest reported response predictors: early blood clone changes and post-radiation interferon-beta. Clones derived from tumor TCRs expanded in blood after radiotherapy plus ipilimumab.

The J gene is TRBJ1-5, the V gene TRBV6-1, with TRBD1 matching over 7 bases. The sequence was collected from a human donor with non-small cell lung cancer whose response to radiotherapy plus ipilimumab could not be evaluated. The sample in question was peripheral blood, obtained from a patient treated with radiotherapy plus ipilimumab. The DNA for the CDR3 is TGTGCCAGCAGTGAACTACAGGGGTTTAGCAATCAGCCCCAGCATTTT. Residues: CASSELQGFSNQPQHF.